This T cell receptor beta chain was obtained from a study of read filtering for tumor transcriptome and immune sequencing (TCRdb year 2020). In terms of the full investigation: The cohort had 17 male and roughly 14 female patients with a mean age of roughly 66 years, ranging from roughly 47 to 85. Whole-transcriptome libraries were prepared with the TruSeq RNA Access Library Prep Kit after DNase treatment. TCR-region mapped reads per sample ranged from about 4 to 11 million with IR-seq versus only about 75 to 1,400 with RNA-seq. One of the main goals was to work out a read-filtering strategy for immune repertoire data, in particular whether clonotypes backed by only a single read should be removed. TCR repertoires obtained by targeted immune repertoire sequencing and by bulk whole-transcriptome sequencing performed on the same bone marrow samples were compared. By revised international staging, 8 or 9 patients were R-ISS I, around 15 were R-ISS II and more than five were R-ISS III.

Every patient had bone marrow sampled at the time of active disease. Ficoll-Hypaque density gradient centrifugation was used to isolate bone marrow mononuclear cells. To remove myeloma plasma cells, the cells were labeled with CD138 magnetic microbeads on a MACS separator, and CD138-negative cells were then collected by negative selection. Flow cytometry on an Attune NxT with CD138 antibodies was used to check the purity of the isolated cells. Total RNA was extracted with TRIzol reagent and quantified with a NanoDrop spectrophotometer. Paired RNA-seq and IR-seq were performed on each patient's CD138-negative bone marrow sample. This clonotype was counted at least ten times. No cognate antigen has been identified for it. The record has no base qualities; no much larger clone is one base away. The study at large found these results: Single-read clonotypes made up around 80% of clonotypes but only about 4% of total reads in IR-seq, compared with about 77% of clonotypes and 44.6% of reads in RNA-seq. The sorted CD138-negative fraction was not purified T cells but a mixed bone marrow immune population. Compared with RNA-seq, IR-seq captured clonotypes at much greater depth and more reliably, and a smaller IR-seq throughput was enough to identify most of the shared clonotypes. Removing single-read clonotypes increased the correlation between IR-seq and RNA-seq shared clonotype proportions.

TCR libraries were constructed from 350 to 400 ng RNA using the Immunoverse kit, and molecular barcoded adaptors covering alpha/delta and beta/gamma chains were employed. TCR library preparation was performed with the same RNA that was used for transcriptome sequencing. An Illumina HiSeq 4000 with 2 x 150 cycles was used to sequence the TCR libraries. Turning to the authors' computational methods: TCR reads were aligned to human V, D, J and C references and assembled into CDR3 clonotypes with MiXCR, including quality filtering and error correction. Clonotype counts and gene usage diversity were analyzed with the tcR package in R. For inspection of raw mapping reads, RNA-seq reads were mapped by STAR aligner version 2.5.3a onto GRCh37 of the human genome. To test the effect of sequencing depth on detected clonotypes, IR-seq fastq files were randomly downsampled using Seqtk 1.3. TCRdb reworked the public reads: Q25 trimming with fastp, MiXCR clone assembly, productive beta chains retained. One record per CDR3 amino acid sequence lists the most common genes and DNA. For this entry, the V and J calls and clone size follow TCRdb and not the study's own pipeline. Across this sample there are roughly 93,000 distinct CDR3 sequences, with under 25% seen only once. Over 10% of the sample comes from the top ten.

The origin of this receptor is a donor aged 40 or over with multiple myeloma. Sequenced input: a population of CD138-negative cells sorted from bone marrow. This specimen's cell subset or site label, per the study, means: bone marrow mononuclear cells depleted of CD138+ plasma/myeloma cells by negative magnetic selection.

The CDR3 region has the sequence CASSGRDPGPQHF. Here is the DNA: TGTGCCAGCAGTGGCAGGGACCCGGGGCCCCAGCATTTT. The chain employs TRBV2 and TRBJ1-5, with TRBD1 as a weak D call on 5 bases. V drops 4 bases and J drops 9 bases, leaving 13 bases in between. Per the germline V gene, SNHLY is the CDR1 and FYNNEI is the CDR2. The CDR3 contains 13 residues, cysteine and phenylalanine counted. The only DNA kept is the CDR3, 39 bases in frame from the first base.